The 27 T cell receptor beta chains given below trace back to one sample, sequenced in a study of T cells in Graves' hyperthyroidism and ophthalmopathy. Researchers amplified the TCR beta CDR3 regions from RNA transcripts. In the first-round RT-PCR of the TCR CDR3, the HTBI primer set was used. TCRdb re-called the multiplex PCR reads through MiXCR, storing one row per CDR3 protein. The sample holds 250,000 to 300,000 distinct CDR3 sequences, roughly 13% seen once. Sequencing used blood. Receptors were obtained from a middle-aged woman with Graves' hyperthyroidism.

This clonotype has at least ten counts. This chain joins TRBV14 and TRBJ1-4, with 7 bases fitting TRBD1. V shed 4 bases and J 3 bases; nucleotides not matched to a gene: 5. The CDR3 runs to 15 residues. Germline V gives CDR1 SGHDN, CDR2 FVKESK. CDR3 DNA sequence: TGTGCCAGCAGCCGGACGGGACAGCCTAATGAAAAACTGTTTTTT. Residues: CASSRTGQPNEKLFF.

This clonotype was counted many times. The genes are TRBV27 and TRBJ2-3; the D gene is possibly TRBD2 (6 bases). V lost 6 bases and J 6 bases, leaving 16 bases between the germline ends. The CDR3 has 14 amino acids. Germline V gives CDR1 MNHEY, CDR2 SMNVEV (reference sequence). The DNA for the CDR3 is TGTGCCAGCAGCTACCGGGACTTGACTGATACGCAGTATTTT. It translates to CASSYRDLTDTQYF.

V and J are TRBV7-9 and TRBJ1-4; D call uncertain. Per the germline V gene, CDR1 is SEHNR and CDR2 is FQNEAQ (reference sequence). This CDR3 comprises 13 residues. Trimming removed 2 bases from V and 5 bases from J, with 6 bases in between. The DNA for the CDR3 is TGTGCCAGCAGCTTAAACGGAAATGAAAAACTGTTTTTT. Its protein is CASSLNGNEKLFF. Filled out from reference TRBV7-9 and TRBJ1-4, the complete variable domain reads DTGVSQNPRHKITKRGQNVTFRCDPISEHNRLYWYRQTLGQGPEFLTYFQNEAQLEKSRLLSDRFSAERPKGSFSTLEIQRTEQGDSAMYLCASSLNGNEKLFFGSGTQLSVL.

In this sample, this clonotype turned up a few times. This chain joins TRBV28 and TRBJ1-1, with 7 bases matching TRBD1. The CDR3 loop spans 15 amino acids. The V and J ends lost 2 bases and 3 bases, in that order; junction bases with no gene match: 6. Germline V gives CDR1 MDHEN, CDR2 SYDVKM. The DNA for the CDR3 is TGTGCCAGCAGTTTAGATAGGGGGCGCGACACTGAAGCTTTCTTT. Translating it yields CASSLDRGRDTEAFF. Based on the CDR3 plus reference TRBV28 and TRBJ1-1, the full variable domain is DVKVTQSSRYLVKRTGEKVFLECVQDMDHENMFWYRQDPGLGLRLIYFSYDVKMKEKGDIPEGYSVSREKKERFSLILESASTNQTSMYLCASSLDRGRDTEAFFGQGTRLTVV.

This chain links TRBV9 with TRBJ2-1; weak D call: TRBD1 (6 bases). Trimming removed 1 base at V and 3 bases at J, with 11 bases between. Germline V gives CDR1 SGDLS, CDR2 YYNGEE. This CDR3 spans 15 amino acids. This chain's CDR3 is CASSVTGGGYNEQFF. The CDR3 DNA sequence: TGTGCCAGCAGCGTAACTGGGGGCGGCTACAATGAGCAGTTCTTC.

This clonotype was seen repeatedly, ten times or more. The genes are TRBV7-2 and TRBJ1-2, with TRBD1 matching 7 bases. The CDR3 covers 13 residues. Losses at the gene ends were 5 bases for V and 4 bases for J; bases not matched to a gene: 4. Germline CDR1 is SGHTA and CDR2 is FQGNSA. The CDR3 DNA follows: TGTGCCAGCAGCACCCGACAGGGCTATGGCTACACCTTC. This codes for CASSTRQGYGYTF. The full variable domain, in which reference TRBV7-2 and TRBJ1-2 provide the parts outside the CDR3, is GAGVSQSPSNKVTEKGKDVELRCDPISGHTALYWYRQSLGQGLEFLIYFQGNSAPDKSGLPSDRFSAERTGGSVSTLTIQRTQQEDSAVYLCASSTRQGYGYTFGSGTRLTVV.

This clonotype was seen many times. The V gene is TRBV13, the J gene TRBJ2-2; no definite D call. Germline CDR1 PRHDT, CDR2 FYEKMQ (reference sequence). With 5 bases removed from V and 6 bases from J, the gap between germline ends came to 13 bases. This CDR3 has 14 residues. DNA of the CDR3: TGTGCCAGCAGCCCCCGTCTCCTAGCCGGGGAGCTGTTTTTT. It translates to CASSPRLLAGELFF.

This clonotype has just a few counts. The chain employs TRBV5-6 and TRBJ1-2; D is ambiguous. The V gene lost 2 bases and the J gene lost 1 base, with 12 bases spanning the gap. This CDR3 has 15 residues. CDR1 SGHDT and CDR2 YYEEEE come from the germline V gene. The CDR3 is CASSFLGSINYGYTF. In DNA form, the CDR3 reads TGTGCCAGCAGCTTTCTTGGCAGTATTAACTATGGCTACACCTTC.

The rearrangement joins TRBV19 to TRBJ2-3; TRBD2 agrees at 13 bases. J gave up 2 bases and V 5 bases, and 4 bases lay outside the gene matches. This CDR3 region has 16 residues. Per germline, CDR1 LNHDA and CDR2 SQIVND (reference sequence). Written as DNA, the CDR3 is TGTGCCAGTAGTCCCGGGACTAGCGGGAACACAGATACGCAGTATTTT. This translates into CASSPGTSGNTDTQYF.

The chain has TRBV25-1 and TRBJ1-1, with 7 bases matching TRBD1. Germline CDR1 MGHDK, CDR2 SYGVNS. The ends lost 10 bases at V and 11 bases at J; junction bases unmatched: 7. The CDR3 loop spans 10 amino acids. The CDR3 protein is CATGQEGAFF. The CDR3 DNA reads TGTGCCACTGGACAGGAAGGGGCTTTCTTT. Complete variable domain (other parts from reference TRBV25-1 and TRBJ1-1): EADIYQTPRYLVIGTGKKITLECSQTMGHDKMYWYQQDPGMELHLIHYSYGVNSTEKGDLSSESTVSRIRTEHFPLTLESARPSHTSQYLCATGQEGAFFGQGTRLTVV.

The V gene is TRBV4-1, the J gene TRBJ2-1, with a possible D match to TRBD1 (5 bases). V was shortened by 4 bases and J by 8 bases, with 12 bases between the two germline ends. CDR3 length: 13 amino acids. Germline loops: CDR1 MGHRA, CDR2 YSYEKL. CDR3 nucleotide sequence: TGCGCCAGCAGCCTAGGCAGGGTCGATGAGCAGTTCTTC. Translating it yields CASSLGRVDEQFF.

This chain uses TRBV30 with TRBJ2-1, with D uncertain. Germline V CDR1 and CDR2: GTSNPN, SVGIG (reference sequence). The V and J ends lost 0 bases and 9 bases respectively, with 12 bases between them. This CDR3 has 13 residues. As DNA, the CDR3 is TGTGCCTGGAGTGTAAGCCAGCTAGGTGAGCAGTTCTTC. Its protein product is CAWSVSQLGEQFF.

This clonotype came up many times. This chain connects TRBV25-1 to TRBJ1-1; 8 positions match TRBD1. Germline V lookup: CDR1 MGHDK, CDR2 SYGVNS. The CDR3 extends over 16 amino acids. Trimming removed 2 bases from V and 3 bases from J; junction bases left unmatched: 8. The CDR3 DNA follows: TGTGCCAGCAGTGAAGGGGGCACAGGGGGACACACTGAAGCTTTCTTT. Amino acids: CASSEGGTGGHTEAFF.

This clonotype was recorded at least ten times. V is TRBV2 and J is TRBJ1-5; 9 nucleotides align to TRBD1. CDR1 is SNHLY and CDR2 is FYNNEI in the germline V gene. The CDR3 extends over 16 amino acids. With V trimmed by 6 bases and J by 0 bases, 6 bases remained unmatched. The DNA of the CDR3 is TGTGCCAGCAGCGCAACGGACAGGGGTAGCAATCAGCCCCAGCATTTT. This encodes CASSATDRGSNQPQHF.

This clonotype was recorded many times. The chain combines TRBV7-6 with TRBJ2-5, with TRBD1 as a possible D gene (6 bases). With the DNA end fitting TRBJ2-4 better, the J assignment may be wrong. The germline V gene encodes CDR1 SGHVS and CDR2 FNYEAQ. CDR3 size: 14 residues. The CDR3 nucleotides read TGTGCCAGCAGCCCAACAGCGGACAGCTTCATTCAGTACTTC. It encodes CASSPTADSFIQYF.

This clonotype was seen many times. The DNA for the CDR3 is TGCGCCAGCAGCGCGAGCTCCTACGAGCAGTACTTC. Encoded protein: CASSASSYEQYF. The chain is built from TRBV5-1 and TRBJ2-7; no clear D. The ends were cut back, 4 bases at V and 0 bases at J, with 5 bases in the middle. This CDR3 spans 12 amino acids. Per germline, CDR1 SGHRS and CDR2 YFSETQ.

This clonotype was counted at least ten times. The chain is built from TRBV12-5 and TRBJ2-5; TRBD1 matches 8 bases. There are 16 residues in the CDR3. In germline, CDR1 is LGHNT, CDR2 FRNRAP. Losses at the gene ends were 7 bases for V and 4 bases for J; bases not matched to a gene: 14. The DNA of the CDR3 is TGTGCTAGTGAGCGGACAGGGATTCTTGGGGGAGAGACCCAGTACTTC. Translating it yields CASERTGILGGETQYF.

The chain couples TRBV2 to TRBJ2-1; 11 bases are shared with TRBD2. The germline V gene has CDR1 SNHLY and CDR2 FYNNEI. Unmatched junction bases numbered 9, after V lost 10 bases and J lost 7 bases. CDR3 size: 14 residues. CDR3 in DNA: TGTGCCACCAAACTAGCGGGAGAATTTAATGAGCAGTTCTTC. As protein: CATKLAGEFNEQFF.

This clonotype occurred many times. The V gene is TRBV10-3, the J gene TRBJ1-5; D perhaps matches TRBD1 (6 bases). Germline CDR1 is ENHRY and CDR2 is SYGVKD. The CDR3 extends over 14 amino acids. V dropped 10 bases and J dropped 4 bases, with 17 bases sitting between them. DNA for the CDR3: TGTGCCACAAAAAGACAGGAACGTAATCAGCCCCAGCATTTT. Translating it yields CATKRQERNQPQHF.

In regard to this clonotype: A much larger clone differs by one base, so this may be a read error. This chain joins TRBV28 and TRBJ2-3; tentatively, D is TRBD2 (7 bases). Trimming left V 10 bases short and J 4 bases short, with 21 bases between. The CDR3 extends over 15 amino acids. Germline V gene lookup returns CDR1 MDHEN and CDR2 SYDVKM. The CDR3 is CANNEGGGRPDTQYF. The CDR3 DNA reads TGTGCCAACAATGAGGGAGGGGGACGTCCAGATACGCAGTATTTT.

This clonotype was observed at least ten times. J is TRBJ2-4 and V is TRBV7-2; no clear D gene. There are 16 residues in the CDR3. The germline V gene has CDR1 SGHTA and CDR2 FQGNSA. With 0 bases removed from V and 0 bases from J, the gap between germline ends came to 9 bases. CDR3 bases: TGTGCCAGCAGCTTAGCGGGCACCCTAGCCAAAAACATTCAGTACTTC. It codes for CASSLAGTLAKNIQYF.

Regarding this clonotype: Since a much larger clone is just one base distant, this may be a read error. This rearrangement joins TRBV5-6 to TRBJ1-2, with TRBD1 matching 8 bases. Germline lookup yields CDR1 SGHDT and CDR2 YYEEEE. CDR3 length equals 14 residues. Trimming at V came to 5 bases and at J to 4 bases, leaving 7 bases not matched to a gene. The CDR3 sequence is CASSFRDRPYGYTF. CDR3 bases: TGTGCCAGCAGTTTCCGGGACAGGCCCTATGGCTACACCTTC.

This clonotype came up many times. This chain joins TRBV5-6 and TRBJ2-3, with D perhaps assigned TRBD1 or TRBD2 (5 bases each). Germline-derived CDR1 and CDR2 are SGHDT and YYEEEE. The length of the CDR3 is 17 residues. The V gene lost 0 bases and the J gene lost 6 bases, with 20 bases spanning the gap. The CDR3, as DNA: TGTGCCAGCAGCTTGGTCGGGATGGGACCCAGCAGGGATACGCAGTATTTT. It translates to CASSLVGMGPSRDTQYF.

The chain recombines TRBV12-3 or TRBV12-4 with TRBJ2-1, with unresolved D. Between the trimmed V and J ends, which lost 2 bases and 8 bases, there was a span of 13 bases. The CDR3 is 14 residues long. CDR3: CASSLFASLYEQFF. The CDR3 region has the DNA TGTGCCAGCAGTTTATTTGCTAGTTTGTATGAGCAGTTCTTC.

The chain combines TRBV19 with TRBJ1-2; D is ambiguous. The V gene's germline CDR1 is LNHDA and CDR2 SQIVND (reference sequence). The CDR3 is 14 amino acids. Trimming shortened V by 0 bases and J by 8 bases, and 13 bases separated the two germline ends. Here the CDR3 DNA reads TGTGCCAGTAGTATAGATGGGTCGGCGAGGGGCTACACCTTC. It encodes CASSIDGSARGYTF.

This clonotype was seen only once. The chain joins TRBV12-3 or TRBV12-4 to TRBJ1-3, with 9 bases aligning to TRBD1. This CDR3 comprises 17 residues. J lost 4 bases, V lost 6 bases, and 13 bases had no gene match. The CDR3 nucleotides are TGTGCCAGCAGCCCCTCCTCCGGGACAGGGAGGGGAAACACCATATATTTT. Its translation: CASSPSSGTGRGNTIYF.

This clonotype was counted ten times or more. V usage is TRBV29-1 and J usage is TRBJ2-1; D unclear. Germline loops: CDR1 SQVTM, CDR2 ANQGSEA. The CDR3 has 8 amino acids. V shed 3 bases and J shed 9 bases, with 0 bases lying between them. The CDR3, as DNA: TGCAGCGTTGATGAGCAGTTCTTC. Protein product: CSVDEQFF.